The clone carrying this TCR beta chain showed up just once. Antigen unknown. Generated by immunoSEQ multiplex PCR, the TCRdb table keeps only in-frame clones and is missing some. The sample carries 45,000 to 60,000 clones, around 80% recorded once. Specified time point: week 5, during vaccination. Doses consisted of 300 ug of mutant IDH1 20-mer peptide each, paired with topical imiquimod. Tumors from donors were new WHO grade 3 or 4 IDH1-mutant astrocytomas with ATRX loss. The data are from a study of a mutant IDH1 vaccine in newly diagnosed glioma. As for the study in general: Vaccination followed radiotherapy alone by 4-6 weeks, or accompanied temozolomide cycles.

V shed 4 bases and J shed 2 bases, with 14 bases lying between them. The CDR3 is 15 amino acids. The germline gives CDR1 SGDLS, CDR2 YYNGEE. This chain uses TRBV9 with TRBJ2-3; no clear D. The source was PBMCs, collected from a glioma patient whose treatment included an IDH1 peptide vaccine. The clonotype was recovered from a man between 50 and 59 years old with glioma. The DNA of the CDR3 is TGTGCCAGCAGCCCCAGTGCAGGCTTCACAGATACGCAGTATTTT. It specifies CASSPSAGFTDTQYF.